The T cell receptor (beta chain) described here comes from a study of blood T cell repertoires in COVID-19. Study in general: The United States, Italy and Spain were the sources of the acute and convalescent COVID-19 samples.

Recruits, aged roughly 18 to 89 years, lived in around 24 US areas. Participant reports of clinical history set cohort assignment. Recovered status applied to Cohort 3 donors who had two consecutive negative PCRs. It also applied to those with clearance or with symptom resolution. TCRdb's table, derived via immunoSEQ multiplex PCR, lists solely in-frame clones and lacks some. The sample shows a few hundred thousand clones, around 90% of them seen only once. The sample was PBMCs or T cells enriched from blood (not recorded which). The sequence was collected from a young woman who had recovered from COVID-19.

The CDR3 nucleotides read TGTGCCAGCAGCCCGGTTAGCGGGAGCTCCTACAATGAGCAGTTCTTC. It translates to CASSPVSGSSYNEQFF. V usage is TRBV11-2 and J usage is TRBJ2-1; 9 nucleotides line up with TRBD2. This CDR3 spans 16 amino acids. Per the germline V gene, CDR1 is SGHAT and CDR2 is FQNNGV. The ends lost 5 bases at V and 0 bases at J; junction bases unmatched: 5. The complete variable domain, with remaining parts taken from reference TRBV11-2 and TRBJ2-1, reads EAGVAQSPRYKIIEKRQSVAFWCNPISGHATLYWYQQILGQGPKLLIQFQNNGVVDDSQLPKDRFSAERLKGVDSTLKIQPAKLEDSAVYLCASSPVSGSSYNEQFFGPGTRLTVL.